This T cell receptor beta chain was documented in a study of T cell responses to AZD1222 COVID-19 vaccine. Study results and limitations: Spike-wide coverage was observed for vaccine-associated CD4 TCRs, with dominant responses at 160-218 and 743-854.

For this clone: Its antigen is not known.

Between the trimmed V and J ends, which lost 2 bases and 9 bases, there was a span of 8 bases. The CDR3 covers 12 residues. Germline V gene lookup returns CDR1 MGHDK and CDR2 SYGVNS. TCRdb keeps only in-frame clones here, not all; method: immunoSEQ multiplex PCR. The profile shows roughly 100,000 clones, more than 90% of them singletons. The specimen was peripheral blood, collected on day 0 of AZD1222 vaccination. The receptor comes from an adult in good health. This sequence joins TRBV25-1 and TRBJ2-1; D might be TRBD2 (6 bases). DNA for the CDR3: TGTGCCAGCAGTGAAAACGGGGGTGAGCAGTTCTTC. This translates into CASSENGGEQFF.